This T cell receptor (beta chain) is from a study of T cells in Graves' hyperthyroidism and ophthalmopathy. Across the study: Prior to any treatment, at the point of initial diagnosis, peripheral blood was collected.

TCR beta CDR3 regions were amplified from RNA. In the first-round RT-PCR of the TCR CDR3, the HTBI primer set was used. A single record per CDR3 protein comes from TCRdb applying MiXCR to the multiplex PCR reads. The sample carries approximately 400,000 distinct CDR3 sequences, about 14% recorded once. This clonotype has at least ten counts. Germline CDR1 and CDR2: SGHVS and FQNEAQ. There are 15 residues in the CDR3. J was trimmed by 1 base and V by 0 bases; bases with no gene match: 2. An approximately 10 ml volume of fresh peripheral blood provided the PBMCs. The TCR originated in a man aged 50 or older with Graves' ophthalmopathy. Input material: blood. The rearrangement joins TRBV7-8 to TRBJ2-7; 8 nucleotides match TRBD2. In DNA form, the CDR3 reads TGTGCCAGCAGCTTAGCGGGCGGGAGGTCCTACGAGCAGTACTTC. This encodes CASSLAGGRSYEQYF.